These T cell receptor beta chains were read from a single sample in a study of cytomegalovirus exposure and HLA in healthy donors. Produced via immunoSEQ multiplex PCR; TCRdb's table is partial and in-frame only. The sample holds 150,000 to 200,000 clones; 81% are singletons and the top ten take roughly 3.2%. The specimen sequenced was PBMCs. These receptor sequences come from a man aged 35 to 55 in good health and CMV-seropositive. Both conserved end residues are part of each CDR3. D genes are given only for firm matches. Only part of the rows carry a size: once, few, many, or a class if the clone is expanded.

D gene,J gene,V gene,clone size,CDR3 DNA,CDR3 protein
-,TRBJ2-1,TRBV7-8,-,TGTGCCAGCAGCTTAGTTAGATTGAATGAGCAGTTCTTC,CASSLVRLNEQFF
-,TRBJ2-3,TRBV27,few,TGTGCCAGCAGGAGGACTAGCACAGATACGCAGTATTTT,CASRRTSTDTQYF
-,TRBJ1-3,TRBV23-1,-,TGCGCCAGCAGTCAACTTACAGAAACCGACTCTGGAAACACCATATATTTT,CASSQLTETDSGNTIYF
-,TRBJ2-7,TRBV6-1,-,TGTGCCAGCAGTGAATGGGCAGCGAAGGGGTACGAGCAGTACTTC,CASSEWAAKGYEQYF
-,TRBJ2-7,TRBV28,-,TGTGCCAGCAGTTTTGGGCCGTCCTCCTACGAGCAGTACTTC,CASSFGPSSYEQYF
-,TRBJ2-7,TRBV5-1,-,TGCGCCAGCAGCCCAGGACACCTCTCCTACGAGCAGTACTTC,CASSPGHLSYEQYF
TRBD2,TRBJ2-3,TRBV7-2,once,TGTGCCAGCAGCCGCGGGAGGCCTCGTGCTAGCACAGATACGCAGTATTTT,CASSRGRPRASTDTQYF
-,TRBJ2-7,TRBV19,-,TGTGCCAGTAGTATGAGGTTTGGCCCGAACTACGAGCAGTACTTC,CASSMRFGPNYEQYF
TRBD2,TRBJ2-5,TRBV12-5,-,TGTGCTAGTGCCGGGGGGGGCCTGGAGACCCAGTACTTC,CASAGGGLETQYF
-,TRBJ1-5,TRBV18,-,TGTGCCAGCTCACCACAGACCAGGGGCCAGCCCCAGCATTTT,CASSPQTRGQPQHF
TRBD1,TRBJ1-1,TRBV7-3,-,TGTGCCAGCAGCTCAAATGACAGGGGGCGCGGGTTAGGTGAAGCTTTCTTT,CASSSNDRGRGLGEAFF
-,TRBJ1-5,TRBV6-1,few,TGTGCCAGCACCACAGGAAATAGCAATCAGCCCCAGCATTTT,CASTTGNSNQPQHF
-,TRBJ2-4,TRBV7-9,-,TGTGCCAGCAGCTTAGCGTCGCCAACGGGAATTCAGTACTTC,CASSLASPTGIQYF
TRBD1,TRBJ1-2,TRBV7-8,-,TGTGCCAGCAGCCTCGGGACAGCTCGTCCCCTCTATGGCTACACCTTC,CASSLGTARPLYGYTF
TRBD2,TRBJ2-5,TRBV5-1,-,TGCGCCAGCAGCTTGTGGGCGGGAGGGGTGGTAGAGACCCAGTACTTC,CASSLWAGGVVETQYF
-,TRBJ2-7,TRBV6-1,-,TGTGCCAGCAGTGAGCTCGGCCGGGAACCCTACGAGCAGTACTTC,CASSELGREPYEQYF
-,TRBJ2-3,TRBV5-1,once,TGCGCCAGCAAACCCAGCGGTTACACAGATACGCAGTATTTT,CASKPSGYTDTQYF
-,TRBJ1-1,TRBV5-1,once,TGCGCCAGCGCTGGGAGGGAACTGAACACTGAAGCTTTCTTT,CASAGRELNTEAFF
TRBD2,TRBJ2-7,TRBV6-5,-,TGTGCCAGCAGTGGGACTAGCGGGAGGTCTGGAGAGCAGTACTTC,CASSGTSGRSGEQYF
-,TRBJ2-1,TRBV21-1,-,TGTGCCAGCAGCAAGGCGGGAGGGTCCTACAATGAGCAGTTCTTC,CASSKAGGSYNEQFF
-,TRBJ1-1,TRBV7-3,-,TGTGCCAGCAGCTTATTTAAACAGCCGAACACTGAAGCTTTCTTT,CASSLFKQPNTEAFF
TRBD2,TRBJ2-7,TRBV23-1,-,TGCGCCAGCAGTCAACCTTCTTCGAGGTCGGCATGTAACTCCCTAGCGGGAGGCGAGCAGTACTTC,CASSQPSSRSACNSLAGGEQYF
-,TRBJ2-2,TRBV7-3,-,TGTGCCAGCAGGAAAGACTTGAACACCGGGGAGCTGTTTTTT,CASRKDLNTGELFF
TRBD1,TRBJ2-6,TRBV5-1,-,TGCGCCAGCAGCCAAGACAGGGGGCGCTTCTCTGGGGCCAACGTCCTGACTTTC,CASSQDRGRFSGANVLTF
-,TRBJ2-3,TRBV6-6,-,TGTGCCAGCGGCAGCGGCCCAGATACGCAGTATTTT,CASGSGPDTQYF
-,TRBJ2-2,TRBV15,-,TGTGCCACCAGCAGACCCCACGAAGCGGTGAACACCGGGGAGCTGTTTTTT,CATSRPHEAVNTGELFF
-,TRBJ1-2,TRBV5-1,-,TGCGCCAGCGGTGAAGGGGTCTATGGCTACACCTTC,CASGEGVYGYTF
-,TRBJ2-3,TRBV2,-,TGTGCCAGCATGGGACAACTAGGGACAGATACGCAGTATTTT,CASMGQLGTDTQYF
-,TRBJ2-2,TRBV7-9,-,TGTGCCAGCAGCCCTAATGCAGGGCCCCTCACCGGGGAGCTGTTTTTT,CASSPNAGPLTGELFF
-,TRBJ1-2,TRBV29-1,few,TGCAGCGTTGAAGATCGGGTCTATGGCTACACCTTC,CSVEDRVYGYTF
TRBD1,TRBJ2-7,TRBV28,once,TGTGCCAGCTACAGGGGGAGAGAACTCTACGAGCAGTACTTC,CASYRGRELYEQYF
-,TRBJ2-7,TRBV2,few,TGTGCCAGCAGTGAAGCGCGTCTAGCCTACGAGCAGTACTTC,CASSEARLAYEQYF
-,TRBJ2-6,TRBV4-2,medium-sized,TGTGCCAGCAGCCAAGATCGCGGGTCCGGGGCCAACGTCCTGACTTTC,CASSQDRGSGANVLTF
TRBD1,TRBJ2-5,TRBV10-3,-,TGTGCCATCCAGGACAGGGCCCAAGAGACCCAGTACTTC,CAIQDRAQETQYF
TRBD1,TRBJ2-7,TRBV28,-,TGTGCCAGCAGTTCCCAGGGCGGGACAGGGGGCCGCGAGCAGTACTTC,CASSSQGGTGGREQYF
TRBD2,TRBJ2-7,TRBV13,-,TGTGCCAGCAGAATAGCGGGAGGTCACGAGCAGTACTTC,CASRIAGGHEQYF
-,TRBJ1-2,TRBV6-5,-,TGTGCCATCAACACGGGGGGCAGCAGAAGTTATGGCTACACCTTC,CAINTGGSRSYGYTF
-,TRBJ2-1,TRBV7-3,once,TGTGCCAGCAGCCCCCGTGCGGGCGAGCAGTTCTTC,CASSPRAGEQFF
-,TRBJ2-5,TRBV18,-,TGTGCCAGCTCACCGACCACAGGTTTGGAAGAGACCCAGTACTTC,CASSPTTGLEETQYF
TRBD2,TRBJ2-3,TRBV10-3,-,TGTGCCATCAGGGGGACTAGCAGTAGCACAGATACGCAGTATTTT,CAIRGTSSSTDTQYF